This entry lists 18 T cell receptor beta chains sequenced from one sample in a study of CD8+CD57+ T cells in acquired aplastic anemia. TCR beta VDJ and CDR3 were profiled, and genomic DNA was the template. TCRdb reanalysed the reads using MiXCR and keeps one entry per CDR3 protein. The sample has just over 450,000 distinct CDR3 sequences, over 25% seen once; the top ten hold 0.82%. Only patients with CD8+CD57+ cell expansion on flow cytometry were chosen for sequencing. Sequenced sample: sorted CD4+, CD8+, or CD8+CD57+ T cells (not recorded which) from PBMCs. The receptors originated from a human donor with aplastic anemia.

In its sample, this clonotype was seen many times. The chain couples TRBV19 to TRBJ2-7, with TRBD1 identical over 9 bases. The junction had 0 bases not matched to a gene; V was cut back by 3 bases and J by 3 bases. CDR1 is LNHDA, CDR2 SQIVND, per germline (reference sequence). This CDR3 has 13 amino acids. The CDR3 loop is CASSMDRGYEQYF. CDR3 coding DNA: TGTGCCAGTAGTATGGACAGGGGCTACGAGCAGTACTTC.

This clonotype was seen more than once but under ten times. Here the CDR3 reads CSAGGSATNEKLFF. The CDR3 DNA is TGCAGTGCAGGCGGCAGCGCAACTAATGAAAAACTGTTTTTT. This chain connects TRBV20-1 to TRBJ1-4; D call uncertain. CDR1 DFQATT and CDR2 SNEGSKA come from the germline V gene (reference sequence). This CDR3 is built from 14 residues. The V and J ends lost 6 bases and 0 bases respectively, with 11 bases between them.

This clonotype was seen at least ten times. The chain uses TRBV10-3 and TRBJ1-1, with TRBD1 as a possible D gene (5 bases). The CDR3 loop spans 15 amino acids. The V end was cut by 5 bases, the J end by 1 base, with 14 bases between. Germline V gene lookup returns CDR1 ENHRY and CDR2 SYGVKD. The CDR3 here is CAISKSTATNTEAFF. DNA of the CDR3: TGTGCCATCAGTAAATCGACAGCCACGAACACTGAAGCTTTCTTT.

CDR3 loop: CSARDRRVSDEKLFF. Here the CDR3 DNA reads TGCAGTGCTAGAGATCGGAGGGTTTCGGATGAAAAACTGTTTTTT. The chain recombines TRBV20-1 with TRBJ1-4; no reliable D call. The CDR3 is 15 amino acids. The V end lost 0 bases, the J end lost 6 bases, and 14 bases lay between the germline ends. The V gene's germline CDR1 is DFQATT and CDR2 SNEGSKA (reference sequence).

This clonotype has ten or more counts. The chain combines TRBV4-2 with TRBJ1-6; 7 bases map to TRBD1. Germline lookup yields CDR1 LGHNA and CDR2 YNFKEQ. V lost 1 base and J lost 10; bases outside the gene matches: 10. This CDR3 has 16 amino acids. DNA for the CDR3: TGTGCCAGCAGCCAAGGTGCGGACAGGTTAAAATCACCCCTCCACTTT. Its protein is CASSQGADRLKSPLHF.

This clonotype was seen only a few times. V gene TRBV19 combines with J gene TRBJ2-2; a weak D match, TRBD2 (6 bases). V lost 8 bases and J 5 bases, leaving 15 bases between the germline ends. The CDR3 has 14 residues. From germline, CDR1 is LNHDA and CDR2 SQIVND (reference sequence). The CDR3 loop reads CASVGGGVTGELFF. CDR3 nucleotides: TGTGCCAGTGTAGGCGGCGGGGTAACCGGGGAGCTGTTTTTT.

The chain joins TRBV5-6 to TRBJ2-5, with 8 bases aligning to TRBD2. With 0 bases clipped from V and 5 bases from J, the junction kept 6 bases outside the gene matches. This CDR3 is built from 15 residues. The germline V gene encodes CDR1 SGHDT and CDR2 YYEEEE. The CDR3 loop is CASSLERGRWETQYF. As DNA, the CDR3 is TGTGCCAGCAGCTTGGAACGCGGGAGGTGGGAGACCCAGTACTTC.

The chain joins TRBV6-1 to TRBJ1-1, with D possibly TRBD1 on 6 matching bases. The V end lost 4 bases, the J end lost 3 bases, and 12 bases lay between the germline ends. This CDR3 has 14 residues. Germline lookup yields CDR1 MNHNS and CDR2 SASEGT. The CDR3 spells CASSVEQGYTEAFF. The CDR3 region has the DNA TGTGCCAGCAGTGTTGAGCAGGGGTACACTGAAGCTTTCTTT.

This clonotype was observed many times. The chain carries TRBV10-3 and TRBJ1-1; D remains unclear. The CDR3 runs 15 residues. Trimming shortened V by 0 bases and J by 4 bases, and 12 bases separated the two germline ends. Germline lookup yields CDR1 ENHRY and CDR2 SYGVKD. The CDR3 loop is CAISESQPTSTEAFF. Here the CDR3 DNA reads TGTGCCATCAGTGAGTCTCAACCGACCAGCACTGAAGCTTTCTTT.

A few counts support this clonotype. The chain uses TRBV6-1 and TRBJ1-5; unclear D gene. Germline V gene lookup returns CDR1 MNHNS and CDR2 SASEGT. This CDR3 has 11 amino acids. V dropped 2 bases and J dropped 10 bases, with 6 bases sitting between them. The CDR3: CASSEWNPQHF. In DNA, the CDR3 is TGTGCCAGCAGTGAATGGAATCCCCAGCATTTT.

The chain is built from TRBV12-3 or TRBV12-4 and TRBJ1-5; no clear D. CDR3 length: 14 amino acids. V was clipped by 5 bases and J by 3 bases, with 11 bases between them. The CDR3 reads CASSIDGDNQPQHF. The CDR3 DNA reads TGTGCCAGCAGTATAGACGGCGACAATCAGCCCCAGCATTTT.

This clonotype was detected ten times or more. J is TRBJ2-5 and V is TRBV24-1; 7 nucleotides align to TRBD1. CDR3 length: 14 residues. The J segment lost 5 bases and the V segment lost 3 bases, leaving 5 bases of the junction unmatched. Germline CDR1 and CDR2: KGHDR and SFDVKD. CDR3 sequence: CATSDPGQVETQYF. The CDR3 region has the DNA TGTGCCACCAGTGATCCCGGACAGGTTGAGACCCAGTACTTC.

The chain links TRBV7-9 to TRBJ2-7; possibly TRBD1 for D (6 bases). Trimming cost V 5 bases and J 4 bases, with 15 bases left between them. CDR1 and CDR2 from the germline V gene are SEHNR and FQNEAQ (reference sequence). CDR3 length equals 14 residues. The CDR3 sequence: CASSPQGKGYEQYF. The CDR3 DNA follows: TGTGCCAGCAGCCCACAGGGAAAGGGATACGAGCAGTACTTC. Together with reference TRBV7-9 and TRBJ2-7, the CDR3 gives the full variable domain: DTGVSQNPRHKITKRGQNVTFRCDPISEHNRLYWYRQTLGQGPEFLTYFQNEAQLEKSRLLSDRFSAERPKGSFSTLEIQRTEQGDSAMYLCASSPQGKGYEQYFGPGTRLTVT.

This clonotype was observed a few times. This chain links TRBV10-1 with TRBJ2-3; D is perhaps TRBD2 (5 bases). Germline V CDR1 and CDR2: WNHNN, SYGVQD (reference sequence). The CDR3 loop spans 15 amino acids. The V end was cut by 0 bases, the J end by 2 bases, with 9 bases between. This chain's CDR3 is CASSESSVATDTQYF. The CDR3 nucleotides are TGCGCCAGCAGTGAGTCTAGCGTGGCCACAGATACGCAGTATTTT.

In regard to this clonotype: Possible read error: a much larger clone is one base away. This chain connects TRBV20-1 to TRBJ2-1; no reliable D call. This CDR3 region has 12 residues. Germline values: CDR1 DFQATT, CDR2 SNEGSKA (reference sequence). The CDR3 here is CGAGTSYNEQFF. CDR3 nucleotide sequence: TGCGGTGCCGGCACCTCCTACAATGAGCAGTTCTTC.

This clonotype has only a few counts. The chain uses TRBV2 and TRBJ1-6, with D possibly matching TRBD1 (5 bases). Trimming stripped 2 bases from V and 7 bases from J, with 12 bases between. Germline CDR1 SNHLY, CDR2 FYNNEI. The CDR3 has 15 amino acids. CDR3 nucleotides: TGTGCCAGCAGTGAAACAGGCAATTCCAATTCACCCCTCCACTTT. This gives the protein CASSETGNSNSPLHF.

The rearrangement links TRBV9 to TRBJ2-3; TRBD2 matches at 11 bases. The germline CDR1 and CDR2 sequences are SGDLS and YYNGEE. J lost 3 bases, V lost 0 bases, and 3 bases had no gene match. The CDR3 is 16 residues long. The DNA for the CDR3 is TGTGCCAGCAGCGTAGGACTAGCGGGGCGAACAGATACGCAGTATTTT. Translated: CASSVGLAGRTDTQYF.

The V gene is TRBV24-1, the J gene TRBJ2-5; tentative D call: TRBD1 (6 bases). Between the trimmed V and J ends, which lost 2 bases and 2 bases, there was a span of 14 bases. Looked up from germline, CDR1 is KGHDR and CDR2 is SFDVKD. The CDR3 spans 16 residues. The CDR3 DNA follows: TGTGCCACCAGTGATTCGTCGCAGGGGAAACAAGAGACCCAGTACTTC. It is translated as CATSDSSQGKQETQYF.